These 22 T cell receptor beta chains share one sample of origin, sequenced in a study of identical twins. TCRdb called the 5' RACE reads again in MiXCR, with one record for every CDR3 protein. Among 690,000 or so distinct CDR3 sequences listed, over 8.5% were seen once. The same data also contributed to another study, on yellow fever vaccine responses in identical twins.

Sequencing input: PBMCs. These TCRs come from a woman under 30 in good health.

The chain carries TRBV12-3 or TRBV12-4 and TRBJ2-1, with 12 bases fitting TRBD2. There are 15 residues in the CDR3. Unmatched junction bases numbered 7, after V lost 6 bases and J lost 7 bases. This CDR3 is CASRMGLAGVNEQFF. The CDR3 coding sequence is TGTGCCAGCAGAATGGGACTAGCGGGCGTTAATGAGCAGTTCTTC.

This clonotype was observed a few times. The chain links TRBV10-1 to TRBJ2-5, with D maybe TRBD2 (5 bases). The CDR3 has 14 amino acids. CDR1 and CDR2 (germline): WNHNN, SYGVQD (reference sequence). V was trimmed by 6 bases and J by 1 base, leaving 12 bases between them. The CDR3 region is CASSGETSQETQYF. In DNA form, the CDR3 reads TGCGCCAGCAGCGGGGAGACATCCCAAGAGACCCAGTACTTC.

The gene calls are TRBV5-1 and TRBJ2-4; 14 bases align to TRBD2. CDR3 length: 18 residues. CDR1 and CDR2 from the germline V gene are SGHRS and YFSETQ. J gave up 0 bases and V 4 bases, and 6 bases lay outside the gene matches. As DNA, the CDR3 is TGCGCCAGCAGCCGGGGGACTAGCGGGGGTCTAGCCAAAAACATTCAGTACTTC. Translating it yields CASSRGTSGGLAKNIQYF.

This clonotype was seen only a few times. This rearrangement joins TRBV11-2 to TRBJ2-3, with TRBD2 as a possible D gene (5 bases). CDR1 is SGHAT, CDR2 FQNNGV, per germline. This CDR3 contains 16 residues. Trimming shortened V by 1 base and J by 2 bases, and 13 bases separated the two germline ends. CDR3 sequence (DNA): TGTGCCAGCAGCTTAGGAGGACTGCGATTCACAGATACGCAGTATTTT. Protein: CASSLGGLRFTDTQYF.

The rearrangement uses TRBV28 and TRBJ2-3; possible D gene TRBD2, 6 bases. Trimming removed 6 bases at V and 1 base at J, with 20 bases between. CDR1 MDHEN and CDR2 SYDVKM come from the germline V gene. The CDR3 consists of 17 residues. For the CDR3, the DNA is TGTGCCAGCAGCAGAGGGAGGAGTGGTATCCGCACAGATACGCAGTATTTT. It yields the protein CASSRGRSGIRTDTQYF.

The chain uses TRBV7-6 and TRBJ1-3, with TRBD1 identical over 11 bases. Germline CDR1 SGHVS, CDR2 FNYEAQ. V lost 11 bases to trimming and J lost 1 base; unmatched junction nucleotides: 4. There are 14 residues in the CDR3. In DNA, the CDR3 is TGTGCCGTAGGACAGGGGGCTTCTGGAAACACCATATATTTT. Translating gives CAVGQGASGNTIYF. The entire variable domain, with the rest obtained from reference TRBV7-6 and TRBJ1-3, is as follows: GAGVSQSPRYKVTKRGQDVALRCDPISGHVSLYWYRQALGQGPEFLTYFNYEAQQDKSGLPNDRFSAERPEGSISTLTIQRTEQRDSAMYRCAVGQGASGNTIYFGEGSWLTVV.

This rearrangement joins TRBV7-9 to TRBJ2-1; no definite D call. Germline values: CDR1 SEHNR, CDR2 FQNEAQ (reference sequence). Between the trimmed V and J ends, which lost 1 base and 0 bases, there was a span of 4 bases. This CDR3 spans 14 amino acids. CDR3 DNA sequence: TGTGCCAGCAGCTTAGTAACCTCCTACAATGAGCAGTTCTTC. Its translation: CASSLVTSYNEQFF.

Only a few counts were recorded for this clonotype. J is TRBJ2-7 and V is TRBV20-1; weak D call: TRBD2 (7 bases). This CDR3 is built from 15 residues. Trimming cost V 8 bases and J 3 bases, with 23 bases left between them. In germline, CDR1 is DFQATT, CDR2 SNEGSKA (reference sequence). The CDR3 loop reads CSTRRGGRNFYEQYF. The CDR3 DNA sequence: TGCAGTACTCGAAGGGGGGGACGGAATTTCTACGAGCAGTACTTC.

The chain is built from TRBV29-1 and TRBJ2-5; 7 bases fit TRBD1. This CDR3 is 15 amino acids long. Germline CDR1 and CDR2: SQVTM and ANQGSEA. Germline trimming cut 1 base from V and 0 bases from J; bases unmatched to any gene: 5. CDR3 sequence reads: CSVEVGQQYQETQYF. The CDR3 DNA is TGCAGCGTTGAAGTGGGACAGCAATACCAAGAGACCCAGTACTTC.

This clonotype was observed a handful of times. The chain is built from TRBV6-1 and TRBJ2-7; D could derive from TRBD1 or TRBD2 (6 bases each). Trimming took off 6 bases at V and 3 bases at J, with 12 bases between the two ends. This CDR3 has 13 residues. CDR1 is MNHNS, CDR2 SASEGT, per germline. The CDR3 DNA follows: TGTGCCAGCAGAAACGGGGGCGGCTACGAGCAGTACTTC. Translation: CASRNGGGYEQYF.

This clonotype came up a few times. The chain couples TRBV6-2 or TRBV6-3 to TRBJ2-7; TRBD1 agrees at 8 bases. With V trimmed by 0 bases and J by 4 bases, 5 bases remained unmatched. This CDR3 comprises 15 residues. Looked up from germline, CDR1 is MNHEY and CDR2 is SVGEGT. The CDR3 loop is CASSYSRQGQYEQYF. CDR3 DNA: TGTGCCAGCAGTTACTCACGACAGGGGCAGTACGAGCAGTACTTC.

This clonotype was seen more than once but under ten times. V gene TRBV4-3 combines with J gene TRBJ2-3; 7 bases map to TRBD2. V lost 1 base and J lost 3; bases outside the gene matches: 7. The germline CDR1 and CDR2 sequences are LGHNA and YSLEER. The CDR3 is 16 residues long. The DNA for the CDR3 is TGCGCCAGCAGCCAAGTGGGCGGGAGTATTACAGATACGCAGTATTTT. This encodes CASSQVGGSITDTQYF.

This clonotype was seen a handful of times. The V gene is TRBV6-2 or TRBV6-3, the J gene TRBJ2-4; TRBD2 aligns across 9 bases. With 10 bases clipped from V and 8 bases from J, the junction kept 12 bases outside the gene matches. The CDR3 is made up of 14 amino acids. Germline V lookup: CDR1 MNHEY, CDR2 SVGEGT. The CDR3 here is CAMPGCQREDIQYF. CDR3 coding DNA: TGTGCCATGCCGGGGTGCCAGCGGGAGGACATTCAGTACTTC.

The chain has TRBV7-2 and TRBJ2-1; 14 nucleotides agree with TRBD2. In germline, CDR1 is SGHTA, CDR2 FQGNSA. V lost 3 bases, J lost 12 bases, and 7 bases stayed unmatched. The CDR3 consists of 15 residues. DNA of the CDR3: TGTGCCAGCAGCTTTTTGACTAGCGGGAGGGCCGGGCAGTTCTTC. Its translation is CASSFLTSGRAGQFF.

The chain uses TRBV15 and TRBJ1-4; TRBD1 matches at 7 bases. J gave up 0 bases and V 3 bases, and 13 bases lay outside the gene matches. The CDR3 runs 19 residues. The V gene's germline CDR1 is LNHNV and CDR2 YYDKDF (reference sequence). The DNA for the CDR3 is TGTGCCACCAGCAGGGGACTTTCGGGACAGTTTTCAACTAATGAAAAACTGTTTTTT. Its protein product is CATSRGLSGQFSTNEKLFF.

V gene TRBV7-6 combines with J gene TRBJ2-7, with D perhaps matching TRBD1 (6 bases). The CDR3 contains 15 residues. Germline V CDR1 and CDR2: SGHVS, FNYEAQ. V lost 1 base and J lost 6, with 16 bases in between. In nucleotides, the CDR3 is TGTGCCAGCAGCTTAGATCCAGGGGCTAGGAGCGAGCAGTACTTC. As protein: CASSLDPGARSEQYF.

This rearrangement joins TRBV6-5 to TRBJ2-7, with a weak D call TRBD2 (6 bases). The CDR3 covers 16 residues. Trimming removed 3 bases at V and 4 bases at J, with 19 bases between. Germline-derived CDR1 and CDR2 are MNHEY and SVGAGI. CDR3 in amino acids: CASSYVSGARGYEQYF. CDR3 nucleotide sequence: TGTGCCAGCAGTTATGTTAGCGGAGCGCGGGGATACGAGCAGTACTTC.

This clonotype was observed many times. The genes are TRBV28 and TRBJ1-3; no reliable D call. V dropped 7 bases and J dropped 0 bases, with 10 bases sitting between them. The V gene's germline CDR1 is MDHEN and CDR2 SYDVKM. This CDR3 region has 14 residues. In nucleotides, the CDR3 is TGTGCCAGCACCGACCCGGGCTCTGGAAACACCATATATTTT. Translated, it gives CASTDPGSGNTIYF.

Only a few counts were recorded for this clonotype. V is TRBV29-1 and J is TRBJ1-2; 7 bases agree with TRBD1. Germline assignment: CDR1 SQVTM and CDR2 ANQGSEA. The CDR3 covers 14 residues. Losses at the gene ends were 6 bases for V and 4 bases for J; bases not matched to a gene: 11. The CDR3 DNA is TGCAGCGTGGGAACAGGGGAGGTGTCCTATGGCTACACCTTC. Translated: CSVGTGEVSYGYTF.

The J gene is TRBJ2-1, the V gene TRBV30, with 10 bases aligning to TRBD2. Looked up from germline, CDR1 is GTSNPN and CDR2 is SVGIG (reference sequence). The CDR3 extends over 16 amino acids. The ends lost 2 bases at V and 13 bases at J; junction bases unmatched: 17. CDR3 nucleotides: TGTGCCTGGAGTAAGATGTCAGCGGGAGGGCCCCGAAAACAGTTCTTC. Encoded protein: CAWSKMSAGGPRKQFF.

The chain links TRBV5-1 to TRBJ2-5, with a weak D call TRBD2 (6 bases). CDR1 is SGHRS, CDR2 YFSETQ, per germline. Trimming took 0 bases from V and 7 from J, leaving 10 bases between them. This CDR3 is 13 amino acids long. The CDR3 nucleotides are TGCGCCAGCAGCTTGGACGGGAGCGGGACCCAGTACTTC. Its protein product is CASSLDGSGTQYF. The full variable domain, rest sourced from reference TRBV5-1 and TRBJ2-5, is KAGVTQTPRYLIKTRGQQVTLSCSPISGHRSVSWYQQTPGQGLQFLFEYFSETQRNKGNFPGRFSGRQFSNSRSEMNVSTLELGDSALYLCASSLDGSGTQYFGPGTRLLVL.

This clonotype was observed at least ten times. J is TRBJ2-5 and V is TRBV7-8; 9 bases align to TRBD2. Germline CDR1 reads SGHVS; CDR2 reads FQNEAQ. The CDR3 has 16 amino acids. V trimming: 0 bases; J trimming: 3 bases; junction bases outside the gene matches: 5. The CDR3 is CASSLAVTSGKETQYF. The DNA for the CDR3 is TGTGCCAGCAGCTTAGCTGTGACTAGCGGAAAAGAGACCCAGTACTTC.